This T cell receptor beta chain came from a study of CD8+ T cells in alopecia areata. This clone came up once. cDNA prepared by RNA extraction and subsequent reverse transcription served as the template for sequencing. Sequencing was performed with immunoSEQ multiplex PCR; in TCRdb, only in-frame clones are kept and a portion is missing. The sample comprises 150,000 or so clones, less than 75% of which are singletons, and approximately 10% rests with the top ten. CDR1 SNHLY and CDR2 FYNNEI come from the germline V gene. The CDR3 has 14 residues. V gave up 5 bases and J gave up 3 bases, with 11 bases separating them.

The input for sequencing was CD8+ T cells sorted from blood, taken at week 0. The sequence was obtained from a human donor with alopecia areata. V and J are TRBV2 and TRBJ2-1; D unresolved. The CDR3 DNA follows: TGTGCCAGCAGTACACGGTTCGACTACAATGAGCAGTTCTTC. Protein: CASSTRFDYNEQFF.